These 15 T cell receptor beta chains originate from one sample sequenced in a study of T cells in Graves' hyperthyroidism and ophthalmopathy. Researchers amplified the TCR beta CDR3 regions from RNA transcripts. Initially, a first-round RT-PCR of the TCR CDR3 employed the HTBI primer set. In TCRdb, the multiplex PCR reads were re-called with MiXCR into one record per CDR3 protein. This sample has more than 300,000 distinct CDR3 sequences; roughly 14% occur once, and the top ten carry approximately 10%. The sample was blood. All receptors come from a woman aged 55-70 years with Graves' hyperthyroidism.

This clonotype was counted only a few times. The chain couples TRBV11-2 to TRBJ1-3, with D hard to call. Germline CDR1 SGHAT, CDR2 FQNNGV. V lost 4 bases and J 4 bases, leaving 5 bases between the germline ends. There are 12 residues in the CDR3. CDR3 in amino acids: CASSSTGNTIYF. For the CDR3, the DNA is TGTGCCAGCAGCTCAACAGGAAACACCATATATTTT.

The CDR3 loop reads CATSPMYQETQYF. In DNA form, the CDR3 reads TGTGCCACCAGCCCGATGTACCAAGAGACCCAGTACTTC. The chain recombines TRBV15 with TRBJ2-5; unclear D gene. Trimming removed 5 bases at V and 0 bases at J, with 7 bases between. CDR1 and CDR2 (germline): LNHNV, YYDKDF (reference sequence). This CDR3 comprises 13 residues.

This clonotype was observed at least ten times. J is TRBJ2-7 and V is TRBV28; D may be TRBD1 (5 bases). CDR3 length: 13 amino acids. Germline CDR1 is MDHEN and CDR2 is SYDVKM. With 6 bases removed from V and 5 bases from J, the gap between germline ends came to 14 bases. CDR3 sequence reads: CASRGQAPDEQYF. CDR3 coding DNA: TGTGCCAGCAGGGGGCAGGCTCCTGACGAGCAGTACTTC.

The chain joins TRBV6-1 to TRBJ2-6; D might be TRBD1 (5 bases). V was clipped by 2 bases and J by 0 bases, with 11 bases between them. The germline V gene has CDR1 MNHNS and CDR2 SASEGT. The CDR3 length is 17 residues. The CDR3 DNA sequence: TGTGCCAGCAGTGAACAGCAGGGATCCTCTGGGGCCAACGTCCTGACTTTC. It translates to CASSEQQGSSGANVLTF.

The rearrangement joins TRBV25-1 to TRBJ2-3, with 7 bases fitting TRBD1. Trimming at V came to 4 bases and at J to 4 bases, leaving 11 bases not matched to a gene. The CDR3 spans 16 residues. Germline V gives CDR1 MGHDK, CDR2 SYGVNS. CDR3 DNA: TGTGCCAGCAGTGGGGGACAGTCCGCAATCGCAGATACGCAGTATTTT. It is translated as CASSGGQSAIADTQYF.

The V gene is TRBV7-6, the J gene TRBJ2-7; 10 bases line up with TRBD1. Germline V CDR1 and CDR2: SGHVS, FNYEAQ. V lost 1 base to trimming and J lost 2 bases; unmatched junction nucleotides: 5. This CDR3 spans 16 amino acids. In DNA, the CDR3 is TGTGCCAGCAGCTTAGGATGGACAGGGGGAGCCTACGAGCAGTACTTC. Protein: CASSLGWTGGAYEQYF.

This rearrangement joins TRBV29-1 to TRBJ2-1, with unresolved D. The V gene's germline CDR1 is SQVTM and CDR2 ANQGSEA. V shed 7 bases and J shed 1 base, with 5 bases lying between them. CDR3 length: 11 amino acids. The CDR3 DNA sequence: TGCAGCGGACGGTCCTACAATGAGCAGTTCTTC. Its protein is CSGRSYNEQFF.

This clonotype occurred many times. V gene TRBV6-2 or TRBV6-3 combines with J gene TRBJ2-5; a weak D match, TRBD2 (6 bases). The germline V gene has CDR1 MNHEY and CDR2 SVGEGT. CDR3 size: 14 residues. Trimming cost V 6 bases and J 2 bases, with 13 bases left between them. The CDR3 nucleotides read TGTGCCAGCAGGTGGGACTTCTTGCAAGAGACCCAGTACTTC. Encoded protein: CASRWDFLQETQYF.

This clonotype showed up many times. The chain links TRBV6-6 to TRBJ1-2, with no clear D. From germline, CDR1 is MNHNY and CDR2 SVGAGI (reference sequence). Trimming cost V 0 bases and J 1 base, with 9 bases left between them. The CDR3 contains 15 residues. The CDR3 loop is CASSYSYPGNYGYTF. Written as DNA, the CDR3 is TGTGCCAGCAGTTACTCGTACCCGGGTAACTATGGCTACACCTTC.

This clonotype was counted at least ten times. CDR3 coding DNA: TGTGCCAGCAGTTTATCCCCTCTAGCATACGAGCAGTACTTC. Its protein is CASSLSPLAYEQYF. The chain links TRBV27 to TRBJ2-7; possible D gene TRBD2, 5 bases. The germline V and J ends were trimmed by 0 bases and 4 bases, with 10 bases remaining between them. Looked up from germline, CDR1 is MNHEY and CDR2 is SMNVEV (reference sequence). The CDR3 has 14 amino acids.

This clonotype occurred a few times. The rearrangement uses TRBV3-1 and TRBJ1-6; 9 bases are shared with TRBD1. The CDR3 has 15 residues. Germline CDR1 LGHDT, CDR2 YNNKEL (reference sequence). After removal of 4 bases from V and 7 bases from J, the junction contained 5 bases not matched to a gene. The CDR3, as DNA: TGTGCCAGCAGCCCTAGGGACAGGGACAATTCACCCCTCCACTTT. Protein: CASSPRDRDNSPLHF. Complete variable domain (other parts from reference TRBV3-1 and TRBJ1-6): DTAVSQTPKYLVTQMGNDKSIKCEQNLGHDTMYWYKQDSKKFLKIMFSYNNKELIINETVPNRFSPKSPDKAHLNLHINSLELGDSAVYFCASSPRDRDNSPLHFGNGTRLTVT.

To note about this clonotype: Lacking the conserved final phenylalanine or tryptophan, this CDR3 likely reflects a read error. The CDR3 is CASSQTVNTEAFL. Here the CDR3 DNA reads TGTGCCAGCAGCCAGACAGTCAACACTGAAGCTTTCCTT. This chain links TRBV3-1 with TRBJ1-1; a weak D match, TRBD1 (5 bases). Germline V gene lookup returns CDR1 LGHDT and CDR2 YNNKEL (reference sequence). Trimming removed 3 bases from V and 2 bases from J, with 7 bases in between. The CDR3 sequence is 13 residues long.

This clonotype occurred many times. CDR3 loop: CASTFGTEDGQPQHF. DNA of the CDR3: TGTGCCAGCACCTTCGGGACAGAGGACGGTCAGCCCCAGCATTTT. The chain joins TRBV6-2 or TRBV6-3 to TRBJ1-5; 7 nucleotides line up with TRBD1. Germline lookup yields CDR1 MNHEY and CDR2 SVGEGT. The trim removed 7 bases at V and 6 bases at J, leaving 12 bases unmatched. This CDR3 is built from 15 residues.

Many counts were recorded for this clonotype. The chain joins TRBV3-1 to TRBJ2-5; 9 bases are a match to TRBD1. J was trimmed by 13 bases and V by 4 bases; bases with no gene match: 13. This CDR3 comprises 14 residues. CDR1 is LGHDT, CDR2 YNNKEL, per germline (reference sequence). The CDR3 DNA is TGTGCCAGCAGCCCCTCACAGGGGGCTGACCTTTTGTACTTC. As protein: CASSPSQGADLLYF.

This clonotype was seen at least ten times. This chain connects TRBV11-3 to TRBJ2-7, with TRBD1 identical over 7 bases. The V gene's germline CDR1 is SGHNT and CDR2 YENEEA. Trimming at V came to 5 bases and at J to 1 base, leaving 5 bases not matched to a gene. CDR3 length equals 14 residues. CDR3: CASSIRQGSYEQYF. The CDR3 DNA is TGTGCCAGCAGCATACGACAGGGATCCTACGAGCAGTACTTC. The whole variable domain, remainder taken from reference TRBV11-3 and TRBJ2-7, is EAGVVQSPRYKIIEKKQPVAFWCNPISGHNTLYWYLQNLGQGPELLIRYENEEAVDDSQLPKDRFSAERLKGVDSTLKIQPAELGDSAVYLCASSIRQGSYEQYFGPGTRLTVT.